A single sample is the source of the 30 T cell receptor beta chains below, sequenced in a study of blood T cell repertoires in COVID-19. The repertoire was sequenced with immunoSEQ multiplex PCR; TCRdb's copy has only in-frame clones and lacks some. This sample yields over 40,000 clones, of which around 88% are seen a single time; approximately 15% belongs to the top ten. Sequencing input: peripheral blood. The source is a human donor in a cohort sampled during active COVID-19.

This clone was counted once. The CDR3 nucleotides read TGTGCCAGCAGTGATAACAGGCAGGACACTGAAGCTTTCTTT. Translation gives CASSDNRQDTEAFF. The chain couples TRBV2 to TRBJ1-1, with a possible D match to TRBD1 (5 bases). The ends were cut back, 3 bases at V and 3 bases at J, with 11 bases in the middle. Germline V gene sequence: CDR1 SNHLY, CDR2 FYNNEI. This CDR3 region has 14 residues.

The CDR3 DNA sequence: TGTGCCAGTAGTCCACAGGGCAAGAACACTGAAGCTTTCTTT. This gives the protein CASSPQGKNTEAFF. The chain combines TRBV19 with TRBJ1-1; a weak D match, TRBD1 (6 bases). The length of the CDR3 is 14 residues. Trimming pared 5 bases from V and 1 base from J, leaving 11 bases between. Germline values: CDR1 LNHDA, CDR2 SQIVND (reference sequence). Filled out from reference TRBV19 and TRBJ1-1, the complete variable domain reads DGGITQSPKYLFRKEGQNVTLSCEQNLNHDAMYWYRQDPGQGLRLIYYSQIVNDFQKGDIAEGYSVSREKKESFPLTVTSAQKNPTAFYLCASSPQGKNTEAFFGQGTRLTVV.

This rearrangement joins TRBV19 to TRBJ2-2; possible D gene TRBD2, 5 bases. The V gene lost 7 bases and the J gene lost 3 bases, with 15 bases spanning the gap. This CDR3 spans 15 amino acids. The germline gives CDR1 LNHDA, CDR2 SQIVND (reference sequence). The CDR3 sequence: CASTQAVRHTGELFF. The DNA for the CDR3 is TGTGCCAGTACCCAAGCGGTGAGGCACACCGGGGAGCTGTTTTTT.

The table lists this clone with a count of one. V usage is TRBV7-5 and J usage is TRBJ1-6; the table's D call TRBD1 went unverified against the DNA. TRBV7-5 is a pseudogene. This CDR3 is 18 amino acids long. The CDR3 sequence is CARSLPGVLDPATSPLHF. For the CDR3, the DNA is TGTGCCAGAAGCTTACCAGGGGTCCTTGACCCCGCGACTTCACCCCTCCACTTT.

The CDR3 region has the DNA TGTGCCAGCAGCAATATTGTAAGGGCCAGGGGAGAGACCCAGTACTTC. Translating it yields CASSNIVRARGETQYF. The chain employs TRBV21-1 and TRBJ2-5; TRBD1 is the table's D call, not checked against the DNA. TRBV21-1 counts as a pseudogene. This CDR3 spans 16 amino acids.

This clone was seen a handful of times. The chain joins TRBV19 to TRBJ2-5, with D perhaps matching TRBD1 (5 bases). The CDR3 length is 13 residues. Trimming left V 4 bases short and J 5 bases short, with 11 bases between. Germline CDR1 is LNHDA and CDR2 is SQIVND (reference sequence). The CDR3 region has the DNA TGTGCCAGTAGTAGCCAAGGGGCGGAGACCCAGTACTTC. Encoded protein: CASSSQGAETQYF. The complete variable domain, with remaining parts taken from reference TRBV19 and TRBJ2-5, reads DGGITQSPKYLFRKEGQNVTLSCEQNLNHDAMYWYRQDPGQGLRLIYYSQIVNDFQKGDIAEGYSVSREKKESFPLTVTSAQKNPTAFYLCASSSQGAETQYFGPGTRLLVL.

This chain's CDR3 is CASSSPDIGNYGYTF. Written as DNA, the CDR3 is TGTGCCAGCAGCTCCCCTGACATTGGGAACTATGGCTACACCTTC. This chain links TRBV5-6 with TRBJ1-2, with D hard to call. Trimming left V 3 bases short and J 2 bases short, with 14 bases between. The CDR3 covers 15 residues. Germline assignment: CDR1 SGHDT and CDR2 YYEEEE.

V and J are TRBV6-2 or TRBV6-3 and TRBJ2-1, with D perhaps TRBD1 (6 bases). The germline V gene has CDR1 MNHEY and CDR2 SVGEGT. Trimming cost V 4 bases and J 0 bases, with 16 bases left between them. The CDR3 is 17 residues long. This CDR3 reads CASSSTTGISSYNEQFF. The CDR3 coding sequence is TGTGCCAGCAGTTCCACCACAGGGATAAGCTCCTACAATGAGCAGTTCTTC.

This clone was observed once. The chain uses TRBV7-2 and TRBJ2-5; D remains ambiguous. V dropped 1 base and J dropped 3 bases, with 6 bases sitting between them. This CDR3 has 13 amino acids. CDR1 SGHTA and CDR2 FQGNSA come from the germline V gene. This CDR3 reads CASSLVGEETQYF. CDR3 coding DNA: TGTGCCAGCAGCTTAGTCGGAGAAGAGACCCAGTACTTC.

The chain combines TRBV15 with TRBJ1-4, with D maybe TRBD1 (5 bases). Germline V gene sequence: CDR1 LNHNV, CDR2 YYDKDF (reference sequence). V shed 3 bases and J shed 4 bases, with 12 bases lying between them. The CDR3 runs 15 residues. CDR3 sequence (DNA): TGTGCCACCAGCAGGGCCGGGGGTTTTAATGAAAAACTGTTTTTT. Translated: CATSRAGGFNEKLFF.

With respect to this clone: At one boundary the junction diverges from the germline segment, which might be a read error. CDR3 residues: CASSLEGQGARSAF. CDR3 DNA sequence: TGTGCCAGCAGCTTGGAGGGACAGGGGGCCCGGTCGGCCTTC. The V gene is TRBV5-8, the J gene TRBJ1-2, with 12 bases that match TRBD1. The length of the CDR3 is 14 residues. Germline loops: CDR1 SGHTS, CDR2 YDEGEE.

V is TRBV5-6 and J is TRBJ2-7; 12 bases map to TRBD2. Germline values: CDR1 SGHDT, CDR2 YYEEEE. With 4 bases clipped from V and 0 bases from J, the junction kept 2 bases outside the gene matches. The CDR3 runs 15 residues. The CDR3 loop reads CASSPGLAGSYEQYF. CDR3 coding DNA: TGTGCCAGCAGCCCGGGACTAGCGGGCTCCTACGAGCAGTACTTC. Full variable domain (rest looked up from reference TRBV5-6 and TRBJ2-7): DAGVTQSPTHLIKTRGQQVTLRCSPKSGHDTVSWYQQALGQGPQFIFQYYEEEERQRGNFPDRFSGHQFPNYSSELNVNALLLGDSALYLCASSPGLAGSYEQYFGPGTRLTVT.

J is TRBJ2-1 and V is TRBV7-9, with 8 positions matching TRBD1. This CDR3 spans 19 amino acids. The junction had 15 bases not matched to a gene; V was cut back by 5 bases and J by 0 bases. Germline V gene sequence: CDR1 SEHNR, CDR2 FQNEAQ (reference sequence). Here the CDR3 DNA reads TGTGCCAGCAGCCCGAGCAGGGGGCTTCCACCTTTCTCCTACAATGAGCAGTTCTTC. Translating it yields CASSPSRGLPPFSYNEQFF.

The chain combines TRBV5-1 with TRBJ2-2, with TRBD2 identical over 10 bases. Germline V gives CDR1 SGHRS, CDR2 YFSETQ. There are 14 residues in the CDR3. The V and J ends lost 8 bases and 5 bases, in that order; junction bases with no gene match: 6. The CDR3 coding sequence is TGCGCCAGTCGAGCGGGAGGGCTAACCGGGGAGCTGTTTTTT. Its translation: CASRAGGLTGELFF. Based on the CDR3 plus reference TRBV5-1 and TRBJ2-2, the full variable domain is KAGVTQTPRYLIKTRGQQVTLSCSPISGHRSVSWYQQTPGQGLQFLFEYFSETQRNKGNFPGRFSGRQFSNSRSEMNVSTLELGDSALYLCASRAGGLTGELFFGEGSRLTVL.

The CDR3 DNA sequence: TGTGCCAGTAGCCTAGGAGGGACTAGCGGGAGTGATAGGCAGTTCTTC. Its protein product is CASSLGGTSGSDRQFF. The chain links TRBV19 to TRBJ2-1; 14 nucleotides agree with TRBD2. This CDR3 is built from 16 residues. V lost 6 bases to trimming and J lost 12 bases; unmatched junction nucleotides: 13. Germline V gives CDR1 LNHDA, CDR2 SQIVND (reference sequence).

This CDR3 reads CASRFTSTDTQYF. The CDR3 DNA is TGTGCCAGCAGATTTACTAGCACAGATACGCAGTATTTT. V usage is TRBV6-5 and J usage is TRBJ2-3; no definite D call. The ends were cut back, 6 bases at V and 0 bases at J, with 7 bases in the middle. This CDR3 is 13 amino acids long. Germline V gene lookup returns CDR1 MNHEY and CDR2 SVGAGI.

This chain joins TRBV4-1 and TRBJ2-3; 11 bases align to TRBD2. CDR3 size: 19 residues. Germline V gene sequence: CDR1 MGHRA, CDR2 YSYEKL. V shed 1 base, J shed 5 bases, and the junction held 14 bases outside the gene matches. The CDR3 loop reads CASSQGLLAGALGVDTQYF. The CDR3 coding sequence is TGCGCCAGCAGCCAAGGTTTACTAGCGGGAGCCTTGGGCGTAGATACGCAGTATTTT.

V gene TRBV11-2 combines with J gene TRBJ1-2; 8 bases align to TRBD1. The CDR3 consists of 15 residues. V gave up 5 bases and J gave up 4 bases; unmatched junction bases: 9. Germline-derived CDR1 and CDR2 are SGHAT and FQNNGV. The CDR3 region has the DNA TGTGCCAGCAGCCCGGACAGGGAATCGCCCTATGGCTACACCTTC. It encodes CASSPDRESPYGYTF.

The chain employs TRBV5-1 and TRBJ1-1; D might be TRBD1 (5 bases). V was shortened by 0 bases and J by 1 base, with 10 bases between the two germline ends. CDR3 length equals 15 residues. CDR1 and CDR2 (germline): SGHRS, YFSETQ. The CDR3 reads CASSLGRGKNTEAFF. The CDR3 DNA is TGCGCCAGCAGCTTGGGGCGGGGGAAGAACACTGAAGCTTTCTTT.

The rearrangement joins TRBV5-4 to TRBJ1-1; maybe TRBD1 (6 bases). Per germline, CDR1 SGHNT and CDR2 YYREEE (reference sequence). Trimming removed 3 bases from V and 7 bases from J, with 10 bases in between. The CDR3 loop spans 12 amino acids. CDR3 residues: CASSWGQSEAFF. Here the CDR3 DNA reads TGTGCCAGCAGCTGGGGGCAGAGTGAAGCTTTCTTT.

J is TRBJ1-5 and V is TRBV28; the D gene is possibly TRBD1 (5 bases). CDR1 and CDR2 (germline): MDHEN, SYDVKM. Between the trimmed V and J ends, which lost 5 bases and 8 bases, there was a span of 16 bases. The CDR3 is 14 residues long. In DNA form, the CDR3 reads TGTGCCAGCAGTCCAAGGGACGGGAGTAAGCCCCAGCATTTT. As protein: CASSPRDGSKPQHF. The variable domain in full, completed from reference TRBV28 and TRBJ1-5, reads DVKVTQSSRYLVKRTGEKVFLECVQDMDHENMFWYRQDPGLGLRLIYFSYDVKMKEKGDIPEGYSVSREKKERFSLILESASTNQTSMYLCASSPRDGSKPQHFGDGTRLSIL.

The chain joins TRBV5-1 to TRBJ1-4; the match to TRBD1 covers 7 bases. The J segment lost 3 bases and the V segment lost 4 bases, leaving 6 bases of the junction unmatched. This CDR3 region has 15 residues. Germline lookup yields CDR1 SGHRS and CDR2 YFSETQ. CDR3 nucleotides: TGCGCCAGCAGCGGAACGACAGGGTCTAATGAAAAACTGTTTTTT. Encoded protein: CASSGTTGSNEKLFF.

The table lists this clone with a few counts. The chain links TRBV6-5 to TRBJ2-6; 7 bases match TRBD1. The CDR3 runs 15 residues. Germline-derived CDR1 and CDR2 are MNHEY and SVGAGI. V gave up 5 bases and J gave up 4 bases; unmatched junction bases: 5. CDR3 sequence reads: CASSPDRVGANVLTF. DNA for the CDR3: TGTGCCAGCAGTCCCGACAGGGTCGGGGCCAACGTCCTGACTTTC.

The chain couples TRBV18 to TRBJ1-5; D is unclear. The CDR3 is 18 residues long. Germline V gene data show CDR1 as KGHSH and CDR2 as LQKENI. Trimming took 2 bases from V and 1 from J, leaving 18 bases between them. The CDR3 reads CASSPEESKVLSNQPQHF. CDR3 in DNA: TGTGCCAGCTCACCAGAGGAATCCAAGGTATTAAGCAATCAGCCCCAGCATTTT.

The rearrangement joins TRBV24-1 to TRBJ2-5; D possibly corresponds to TRBD2 (5 bases). V shed 1 base and J shed 3 bases, with 8 bases lying between them. Germline values: CDR1 KGHDR, CDR2 SFDVKD. CDR3 length: 14 residues. The CDR3 reads CATSDLLAKETQYF. As DNA, the CDR3 is TGTGCCACCAGTGATTTATTAGCGAAAGAGACCCAGTACTTC.

The V and J genes are TRBV29-1 and TRBJ2-7; TRBD1 matches 7 bases. Germline trimming cut 7 bases from V and 5 bases from J; bases unmatched to any gene: 5. The CDR3 totals 11 residues. Germline V lookup: CDR1 SQVTM, CDR2 ANQGSEA. The CDR3, as DNA: TGCAGCGGGGTGACAGGGAACGAGCAGTACTTC. Its protein product is CSGVTGNEQYF.

The chain combines TRBV27 with TRBJ2-7, with 11 positions matching TRBD2. The germline CDR1 and CDR2 sequences are MNHEY and SMNVEV (reference sequence). V shed 3 bases, J shed 12 bases, and the junction held 10 bases outside the gene matches. The CDR3 spans 14 residues. The CDR3 loop is CASSFVASGGQLYF. The CDR3 bases are TGTGCCAGCAGTTTCGTGGCTAGCGGGGGGCAGCTGTACTTC.

This rearrangement joins TRBV3-1 (or the pseudogene TRBV3-2) to TRBJ1-2, with 7 bases fitting TRBD1. After removal of 3 bases from V and 3 bases from J, the junction contained 4 bases not matched to a gene. CDR3 length equals 14 residues. Germline V gives CDR1 LGHDT, CDR2 YNNKEL (reference sequence). The CDR3, as DNA: TGTGCCAGCAGCCATGGTACAGGGGACTATGGCTACACCTTC. It encodes CASSHGTGDYGYTF.

The chain has TRBV5-1 and TRBJ2-6; 9 nucleotides align to TRBD2. The CDR3 contains 18 residues. Per the germline V gene, CDR1 is SGHRS and CDR2 is YFSETQ. The trim removed 0 bases at V and 0 bases at J, leaving 4 bases unmatched. As DNA, the CDR3 is TGCGCCAGCAGCTTGGCCCTAGCGGGAACCTCTGGGGCCAACGTCCTGACTTTC. Translation gives CASSLALAGTSGANVLTF.

J is TRBJ1-5 and V is TRBV24-1; tentatively, D is TRBD1 (5 bases). Germline CDR1 KGHDR, CDR2 SFDVKD. The V and J ends lost 5 bases and 3 bases respectively, with 10 bases between them. The CDR3 is 14 amino acids. CDR3: CATSAAGTNQPQHF. CDR3 nucleotides: TGTGCCACCAGTGCGGCGGGGACCAATCAGCCCCAGCATTTT.